Listed below are T cell receptor beta chains from one sample, sequenced in a study of shared clonotypes between healthy human individuals. The data were produced by immunoSEQ multiplex PCR, yet TCRdb's version contains in-frame clones alone and is incomplete. The sample contains approximately 1.5 million clones, 95% to 99% of which appear only once. Material: naive CD4+ T cells sorted from blood. Receptors originate from a man younger than 40 in good health. Each CDR3 is given with its conserved first and last residue. Fields, in order: V gene, J gene, CDR3 protein.

TRBV7-9	TRBJ1-1	CASSLPRVTEAFF
TRBV7-9	TRBJ2-7	CASSPPGLAEEQYF
TRBV25-1	TRBJ1-2	CASSEYFLDRGIRGYTF
TRBV7-7	TRBJ2-5	CASSLRAGGETQYF
TRBV19	TRBJ2-5	CASRAQAQETQYF
TRBV7-9	TRBJ2-6	CASSLRDRESGANVLTF
TRBV7-9	TRBJ2-7	CASSAEGVFSSEQYF
TRBV28	TRBJ2-7	CASTKLTSGRSYEQYF
TRBV2	TRBJ1-1	CASIRAPLNTEAFF
TRBV7-9	TRBJ2-2	CASSSDGYTGELFF
TRBV5-5	TRBJ2-7	CASRVQVNSYEQYF
TRBV5-4	TRBJ1-1	CASRRTGRGNTEAFF
TRBV19	TRBJ1-5	CASWGFGNQPQHF
TRBV10-2	TRBJ2-1	CATLAGPYNEQFF
TRBV18	TRBJ1-2	CASSPSTGSYGYTF
TRBV2	TRBJ2-3	CASSARDRGRGDTQYF
TRBV4-1	TRBJ2-7	CASSQGTGHSYEQYF
TRBV18	TRBJ1-2	CASSPRAGAANYGYTF
TRBV28	TRBJ2-7	CASSPRLGLNYEQYF
TRBV7-9	TRBJ2-7	CASSLGQPVYEQYF
TRBV6-5	TRBJ1-2	CASARQGDYGYTF
TRBV7-9	TRBJ2-5	CASRVVGGETQYF
TRBV9	TRBJ2-3	CASSARGHQVDTQYF
TRBV4-1	TRBJ2-3	CASSQEWTGGLPDTQYF
TRBV28	TRBJ1-1	CASSPRTGVGTEAFF
TRBV6-5	TRBJ2-2	CASQVAGVRTGELFF
TRBV5-1	TRBJ2-4	CASSWVGEGASKNIQYF
TRBV5-4	TRBJ2-3	CASSLTGTGGPDTQYF
TRBV28	TRBJ2-1	CASSLFTGGSYNEQFF
TRBV28	TRBJ1-5	CASSLLGQPQHF
TRBV7-2	TRBJ2-1	CASSLALTSGSLYNEQFF
TRBV27	TRBJ2-1	CASSLMLGTPNEQFF
TRBV19	TRBJ2-7	CASSIEYRANKQYF
TRBV11-2	TRBJ2-2	CASSSLRTRELFF
TRBV19	TRBJ2-7	CASSLTGTALYEQYF
TRBV7-8	TRBJ1-1	CASSLGRFPNTEAFF
TRBV28	TRBJ1-2	CASSIPRGAKNYGYTF
TRBV20-1	TRBJ1-1	CSARVLDGAFF
TRBV18	TRBJ2-3	CASSTQDTDTQYF
TRBV6-1	TRBJ2-3	CASRDAASTDTQYF
TRBV5-4	TRBJ2-4	CASSRNNIQYF
TRBV10-3	TRBJ1-2	CAITRDSGYGYTF
TRBV5-1	TRBJ2-1	CASSSGLAGENEQFF
TRBV4-2	TRBJ1-4	CASTIHRATNEKLFF
TRBV6-5	TRBJ1-1	CASSYQQTARNTEAFF
TRBV10-1	TRBJ2-1	CASSGEVGTSLIRTYNEQFF
TRBV7-9	TRBJ2-1	CASSPLKISSYNEQFF
TRBV18	TRBJ2-1	CASSPVGAGGSNEQFF
TRBV18	TRBJ2-5	CASSPLGLETQYF
TRBV2	TRBJ2-2	CASSEMGLADTGELFF
TRBV19	TRBJ2-7	CASSIPSGTSTYEQYF
TRBV2	TRBJ2-5	CASSGGLAGGQETQYF
TRBV15	TRBJ1-4	CATKKLFF
TRBV7-3	TRBJ2-1	CASSKGPNEQFF
TRBV6-5	TRBJ2-7	CASSYSVGNEQYF
TRBV12-2	TRBJ1-1	CASRPSFSPEAFF